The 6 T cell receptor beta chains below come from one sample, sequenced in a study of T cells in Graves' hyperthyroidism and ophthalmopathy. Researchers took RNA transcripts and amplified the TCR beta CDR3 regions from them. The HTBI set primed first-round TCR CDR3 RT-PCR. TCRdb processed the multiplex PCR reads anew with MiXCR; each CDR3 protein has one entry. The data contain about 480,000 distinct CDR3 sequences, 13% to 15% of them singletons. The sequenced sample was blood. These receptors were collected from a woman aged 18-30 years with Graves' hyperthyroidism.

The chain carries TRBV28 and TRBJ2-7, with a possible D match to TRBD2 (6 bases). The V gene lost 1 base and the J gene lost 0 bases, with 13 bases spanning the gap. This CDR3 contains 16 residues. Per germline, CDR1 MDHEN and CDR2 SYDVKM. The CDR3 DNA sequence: TGTGCCAGCAGTTTATACGGCGGGACGACCTCCTACGAGCAGTACTTC. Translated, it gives CASSLYGGTTSYEQYF.

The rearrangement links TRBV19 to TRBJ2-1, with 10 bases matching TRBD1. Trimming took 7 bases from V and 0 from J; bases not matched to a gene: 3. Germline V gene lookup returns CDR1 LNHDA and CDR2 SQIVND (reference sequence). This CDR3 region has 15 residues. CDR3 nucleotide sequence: TGTGCCAGTATTAGGACAGGGGGCTCCTACAATGAGCAGTTCTTC. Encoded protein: CASIRTGGSYNEQFF.

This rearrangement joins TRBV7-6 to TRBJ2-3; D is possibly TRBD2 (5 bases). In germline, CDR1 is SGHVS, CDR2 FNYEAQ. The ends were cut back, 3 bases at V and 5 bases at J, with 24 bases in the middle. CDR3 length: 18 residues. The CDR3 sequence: CASSFLTSGEYGIDTQYF. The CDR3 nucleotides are TGTGCCAGCAGCTTTCTAACCTCCGGGGAGTATGGCATAGATACGCAGTATTTT.

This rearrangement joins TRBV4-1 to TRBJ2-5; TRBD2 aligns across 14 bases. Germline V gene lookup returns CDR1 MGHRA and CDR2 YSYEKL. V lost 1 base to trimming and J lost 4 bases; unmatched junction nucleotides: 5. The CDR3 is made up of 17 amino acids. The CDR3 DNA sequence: TGCGCCAGCAGCCAAGTGACTAGCGGGAGGGAGGGAGAGACCCAGTACTTC. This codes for CASSQVTSGREGETQYF.

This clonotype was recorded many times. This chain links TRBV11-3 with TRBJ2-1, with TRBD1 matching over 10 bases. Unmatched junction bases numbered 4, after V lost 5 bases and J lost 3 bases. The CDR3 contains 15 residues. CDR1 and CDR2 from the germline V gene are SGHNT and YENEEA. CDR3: CASSTRTGGYNEQFF. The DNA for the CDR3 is TGTGCCAGCAGCACTCGGACAGGGGGCTACAATGAGCAGTTCTTC.

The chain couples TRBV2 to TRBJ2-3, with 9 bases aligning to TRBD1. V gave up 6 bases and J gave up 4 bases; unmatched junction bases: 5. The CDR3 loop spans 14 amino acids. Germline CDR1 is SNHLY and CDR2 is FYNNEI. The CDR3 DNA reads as TGTGCCAGCAGGACAGGGGGGCCCGCAGATACGCAGTATTTT. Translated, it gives CASRTGGPADTQYF.